This T cell receptor (beta chain) was found in a study of blood T cell repertoires in COVID-19. Only in-frame clones appear in the TCRdb table, and some are missing; sequencing was by immunoSEQ multiplex PCR. This sample has around 230,000 clones, with approximately 83% found just once. The CDR3 loop spans 16 amino acids. Trimming took 2 bases from V and 6 from J, leaving 14 bases between them. Germline CDR1 MNHEY, CDR2 SVGAGI. This TCR was recovered from a woman between 40 and 50 years old with acute COVID-19. V gene TRBV6-5 combines with J gene TRBJ1-6; D perhaps matches TRBD1 (5 bases). The sequencing sample was made of PBMCs or T cells enriched from blood (not recorded which). The chain's CDR3 is CASSYIAGGLNSPLHF. As DNA, the CDR3 is TGTGCCAGCAGTTACATCGCGGGGGGTCTTAATTCACCCCTCCACTTT.